This T cell receptor (beta chain) originates from a study of long-term antiretroviral therapy in people with HIV. Germline V lookup: CDR1 GTSNPN, CDR2 SVGIG (reference sequence). V was cut by 2 bases and J by 4 bases, with 18 bases left in between. The CDR3 totals 15 residues. The assay, immunoSEQ v3.0, was run at survey level. Sequencing had a target that covered about 35,000-50,000 T-cell genomes per sample. The assay was immunoSEQ multiplex PCR, and TCRdb's table has in-frame clones only and misses some. The sample has 35,000 to 45,000 clones, 75% to 90% seen once. The rearrangement uses TRBV30 and TRBJ2-7; D might be TRBD1 (6 bases). The receptor was isolated from a man younger than 35 with HIV. Specimen: unsorted PBMCs, collected 2.2 years after starting antiretroviral therapy. The chain's CDR3 is CAWSHRDGFGYEQYF. CDR3 nucleotide sequence: TGTGCCTGGAGTCACAGGGATGGATTTGGTTACGAGCAGTACTTC.